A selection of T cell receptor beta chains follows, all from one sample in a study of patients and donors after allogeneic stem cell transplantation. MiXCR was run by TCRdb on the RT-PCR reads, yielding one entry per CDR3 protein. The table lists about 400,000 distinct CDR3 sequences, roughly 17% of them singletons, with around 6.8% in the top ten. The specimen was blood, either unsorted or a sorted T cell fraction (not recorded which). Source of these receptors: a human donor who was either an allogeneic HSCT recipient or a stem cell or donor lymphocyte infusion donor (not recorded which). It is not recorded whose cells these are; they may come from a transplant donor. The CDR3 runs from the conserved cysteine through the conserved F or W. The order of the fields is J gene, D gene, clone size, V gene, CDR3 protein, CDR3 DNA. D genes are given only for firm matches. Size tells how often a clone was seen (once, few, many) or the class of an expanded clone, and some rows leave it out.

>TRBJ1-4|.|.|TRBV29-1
CSVKITGFEAEKLFF
TGCAGCGTTAAAATAACAGGGTTTGAAGCGGAAAAACTGTTTTTT
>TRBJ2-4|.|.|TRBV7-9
CATGSRTIPGIQYF
TGTGCCACCGGGAGCCGGACAATCCCTGGCATTCAGTACTTC
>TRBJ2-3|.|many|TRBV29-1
CSVEDPSDRYTDTQYF
TGCAGCGTTGAAGATCCCTCCGACAGATACACAGATACGCAGTATTTT
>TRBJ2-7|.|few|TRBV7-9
CASSLLRSAGSYEQYF
TGTGCCAGCAGCTTATTACGATCCGCAGGGTCCTACGAGCAGTACTTC
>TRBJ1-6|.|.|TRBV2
CASREGFGNSPLHF
TGTGCCAGCAGAGAGGGGTTCGGTAACTCACCCCTCCACTTT
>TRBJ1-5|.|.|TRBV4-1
CASSQTRGEPQHF
TGCGCCAGCAGCCAAACCCGGGGTGAACCCCAGCATTTT
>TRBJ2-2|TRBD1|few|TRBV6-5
CASSYSWGQGHGDTGELFF
TGTGCCAGCAGTTACTCTTGGGGACAGGGACATGGGGACACCGGGGAGCTGTTTTTT
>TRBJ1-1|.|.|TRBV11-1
CASSSHRRTEAFF
TGTGCCAGCAGCTCCCACAGGAGGACTGAAGCTTTCTTT
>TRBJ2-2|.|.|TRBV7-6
CASSVEGELFF
TGTGCCAGCAGCGTCGAGGGGGAGCTGTTTTTT
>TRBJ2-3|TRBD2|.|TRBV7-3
CASSLSPGLAGAIDTQYF
TGTGCCAGCAGCTTAAGCCCCGGACTAGCGGGAGCGATAGATACGCAGTATTTT
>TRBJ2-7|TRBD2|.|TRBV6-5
CASSFGAGVYF
TGTGCCAGCAGTTTTGGGGCGGGAGTTTACTTC
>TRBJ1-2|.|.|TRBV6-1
CASSRSNLRRGNYGYTF
TGTGCCAGCAGTAGGAGTAACCTCAGGAGAGGGAACTATGGCTACACCTTC
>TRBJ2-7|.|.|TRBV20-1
CSARDNRDYEQYF
TGCAGTGCTAGAGATAACAGGGACTACGAGCAGTACTTC
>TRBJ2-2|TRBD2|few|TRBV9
CASSVVAGGPRELFF
TGTGCCAGCAGCGTAGTGGCGGGAGGGCCTAGGGAGCTGTTTTTT
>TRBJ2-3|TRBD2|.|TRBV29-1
CSVEGYLAGTTDTQYF
TGCAGCGTTGAAGGATATCTAGCGGGGACCACAGATACGCAGTATTTT
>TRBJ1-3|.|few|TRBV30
CAWSEQGNTIYF
TGTGCCTGGAGTGAACAGGGAAACACCATATATTTT
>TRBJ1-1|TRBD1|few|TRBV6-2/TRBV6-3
CASTRTGEAFF
TGTGCCAGCACCAGGACAGGGGAAGCTTTCTTT
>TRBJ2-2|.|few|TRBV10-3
CAIRGSGELFF
TGTGCCATCCGAGGTTCCGGGGAGCTGTTTTTT
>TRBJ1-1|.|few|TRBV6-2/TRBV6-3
CASSYLGLATEAFF
TGTGCCAGCAGTTACTTGGGGCTGGCCACTGAAGCTTTCTTT
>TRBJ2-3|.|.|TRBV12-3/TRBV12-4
CASSLLSVTDTQYF
TGTGCCAGCAGTTTACTTAGCGTAACAGATACGCAGTATTTT
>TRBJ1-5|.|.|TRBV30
CAWSVRGNQPQHF
TGTGCCTGGAGTGTAAGAGGCAATCAGCCCCAGCATTTT
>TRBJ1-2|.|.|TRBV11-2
CASSLTQVAYGYTF
TGTGCCAGCAGCTTAACACAGGTCGCCTATGGCTACACCTTC
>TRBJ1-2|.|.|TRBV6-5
CANYGYTF
TGTGCCAACTATGGCTACACCTTC
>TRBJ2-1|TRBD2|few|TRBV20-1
CSARDRSGSLSEQFF
TGCAGTGCTAGAGATAGGAGCGGGAGTTTATCGGAGCAGTTCTTC
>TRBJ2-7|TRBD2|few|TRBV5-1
CASSFGLAYEQYF
TGCGCCAGCAGTTTCGGACTAGCCTACGAGCAGTACTTC
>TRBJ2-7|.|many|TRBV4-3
CASSQDWARGTRYEQYF
TGCGCCAGCAGCCAAGATTGGGCCCGCGGTACTAGATACGAGCAGTACTTC
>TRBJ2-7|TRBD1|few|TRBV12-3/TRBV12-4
CASGTGGPGFEQYF
TGTGCCAGCGGGACAGGGGGCCCAGGGTTCGAGCAGTACTTC
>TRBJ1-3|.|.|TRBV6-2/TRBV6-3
CASSYPGAGNTIYF
TGTGCCAGCAGTTACCCGGGAGCCGGAAACACCATATATTTT
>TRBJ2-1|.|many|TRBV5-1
CASSLDSTYNEQFF
TGCGCCAGCAGCCTGGACAGTACCTACAATGAGCAGTTCTTC